The T cell receptor beta chain under discussion was sequenced for a study of T cells in Graves' hyperthyroidism and ophthalmopathy. CDR1 is SGHTA and CDR2 is FQGNSA in the germline V gene. V lost 2 bases and J lost 0, with 25 bases in between. The CDR3 runs 20 residues. The source material, RNA transcripts, was used to amplify TCR beta CDR3 regions. The HTBI set primed first-round TCR CDR3 RT-PCR. Each CDR3 protein gets one entry after TCRdb re-called the multiplex PCR reads with MiXCR. The sample yields about 380,000 distinct CDR3 sequences, roughly 15% seen once. 10 ml of fresh peripheral blood supplied the PBMCs.

The TCR originated in a woman aged 25-40 years with Graves' ophthalmopathy. V gene TRBV7-2 combines with J gene TRBJ1-1, with TRBD1 as a possible D gene (5 bases). Sequenced material: blood. In DNA, the CDR3 is TGTGCCAGCAGCTTATGGGGGGGAAGTGGGCCCTTTTCAATGAACACTGAAGCTTTCTTT. Protein sequence: CASSLWGGSGPFSMNTEAFF.